Given below is one T cell receptor beta chain in context. This clone may be a read error of a much larger clone one base away. Each CDR3 protein is one row after TCRdb ran MiXCR on the RT-PCR reads. The sample gives approximately 720,000 distinct CDR3 sequences, 13% to 15% of which show up once; about 3.6% is in the top ten. The ends were cut back, 8 bases at V and 3 bases at J, with 16 bases in the middle. CDR1 MNHEY and CDR2 SVGEGT come from the germline V gene. The CDR3 runs 14 residues. This chain joins TRBV6-2 or TRBV6-3 and TRBJ1-1, with a weak D call TRBD1 (6 bases). Sequenced material: memory CD4+ T cells from blood. The sequence came from a female donor in good health, serving as a healthy control. CDR3 sequence reads: CASFIWTEHTEAFF. CDR3 nucleotides: TGTGCCAGCTTCATTTGGACAGAACACACTGAAGCTTTCTTT.